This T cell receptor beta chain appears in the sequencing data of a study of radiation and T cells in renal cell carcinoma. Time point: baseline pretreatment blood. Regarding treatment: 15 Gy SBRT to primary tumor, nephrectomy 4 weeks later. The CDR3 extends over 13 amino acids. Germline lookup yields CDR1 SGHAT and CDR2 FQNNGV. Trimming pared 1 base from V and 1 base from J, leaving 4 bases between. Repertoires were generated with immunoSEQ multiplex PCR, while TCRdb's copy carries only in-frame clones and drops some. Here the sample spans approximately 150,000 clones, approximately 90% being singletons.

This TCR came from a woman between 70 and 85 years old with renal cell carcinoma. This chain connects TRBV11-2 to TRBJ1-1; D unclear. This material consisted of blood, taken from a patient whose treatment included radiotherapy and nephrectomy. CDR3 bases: TGTGCCAGCAGCTTAGGGTCGAACACTGAAGCTTTCTTT. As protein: CASSLGSNTEAFF.